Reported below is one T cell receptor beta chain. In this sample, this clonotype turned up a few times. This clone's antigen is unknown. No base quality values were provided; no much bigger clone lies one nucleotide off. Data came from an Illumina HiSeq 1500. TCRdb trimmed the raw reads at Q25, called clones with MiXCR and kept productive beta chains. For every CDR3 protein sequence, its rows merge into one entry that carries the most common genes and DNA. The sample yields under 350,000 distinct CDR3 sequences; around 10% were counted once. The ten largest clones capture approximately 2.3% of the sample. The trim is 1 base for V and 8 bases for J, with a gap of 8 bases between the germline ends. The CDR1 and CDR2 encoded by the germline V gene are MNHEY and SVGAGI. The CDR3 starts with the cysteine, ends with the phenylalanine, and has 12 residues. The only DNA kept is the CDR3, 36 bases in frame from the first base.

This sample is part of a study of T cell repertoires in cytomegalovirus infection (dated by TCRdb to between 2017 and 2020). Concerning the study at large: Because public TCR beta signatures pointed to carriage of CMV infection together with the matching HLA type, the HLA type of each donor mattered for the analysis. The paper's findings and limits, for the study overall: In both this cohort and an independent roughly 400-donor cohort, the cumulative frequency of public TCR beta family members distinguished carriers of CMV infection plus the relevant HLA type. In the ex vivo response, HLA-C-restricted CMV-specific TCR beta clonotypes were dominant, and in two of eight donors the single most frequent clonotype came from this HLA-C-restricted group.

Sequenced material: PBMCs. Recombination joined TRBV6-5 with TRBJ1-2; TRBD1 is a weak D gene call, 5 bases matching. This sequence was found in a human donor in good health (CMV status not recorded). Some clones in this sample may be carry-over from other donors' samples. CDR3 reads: CASSYFGAGYTF. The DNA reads TGTGCCAGCAGTTACTTCGGGGCGGGCTACACCTTC.